Listed here are 20 T cell receptor beta chains from one sample, sequenced in a study of T cell changes during pregnancy in multiple sclerosis. Method: immunoSEQ multiplex PCR; TCRdb's copy keeps in-frame clones and lacks some. Of 95,000 to 110,000 clones in the sample, less than 95% were seen once. Here the sequenced sample was peripheral blood, taken in the third trimester of pregnancy. The receptors stem from a female donor in good health, enrolled as a control in a pregnancy study.

The chain recombines TRBV7-2 with TRBJ2-1, with a possible D match to TRBD1 (6 bases). Germline assignment: CDR1 SGHTA and CDR2 FQGNSA. The V gene lost 7 bases and the J gene lost 0 bases, with 10 bases spanning the gap. The CDR3 is 14 amino acids. CDR3 sequence: CASNKQGSYNEQFF. In DNA, the CDR3 is TGTGCCAGCAACAAACAGGGCTCCTACAATGAGCAGTTCTTC.

This chain connects TRBV6-1 to TRBJ2-7; D is perhaps TRBD1 (6 bases). This CDR3 comprises 16 residues. Germline V gene sequence: CDR1 MNHNS, CDR2 SASEGT. The V end lost 0 bases, the J end lost 2 bases, and 14 bases lay between the germline ends. The CDR3 is CASSEALAGATYEQYF. The CDR3 DNA sequence: TGTGCCAGCAGTGAAGCGCTGGCAGGGGCGACCTACGAGCAGTACTTC.

CDR3 coding DNA: TGTGCTAGTGGTTTGGTACTTCAATTTGGCTACACCTTC. Amino acids: CASGLVLQFGYTF. V gene TRBV12-5 combines with J gene TRBJ1-2, with D unresolved. V lost 0 bases and J lost 7, with 9 bases in between. CDR1 and CDR2 from the germline V gene are LGHNT and FRNRAP. The CDR3 has 13 amino acids.

DNA for the CDR3: TGCGCCAGCAGCCAAGAGTCCCGGGGGGCCTTCACAGATACGCAGTATTTT. This codes for CASSQESRGAFTDTQYF. The chain couples TRBV4-1 to TRBJ2-3; TRBD2 is a possible D gene (7 bases). Germline V gives CDR1 MGHRA, CDR2 YSYEKL. The V gene lost 0 bases and the J gene lost 2 bases, with 15 bases spanning the gap. This CDR3 has 17 residues.

The chain joins TRBV7-2 to TRBJ2-5; D remains unclear. This CDR3 is built from 14 residues. Germline values: CDR1 SGHTA, CDR2 FQGNSA. The V end lost 1 base, the J end lost 1 base, and 7 bases lay between the germline ends. The CDR3 DNA reads as TGTGCCAGCAGCTTAGAGCGCAGCCAAGAGACCCAGTACTTC. This codes for CASSLERSQETQYF. Full variable domain (missing parts from reference TRBV7-2 and TRBJ2-5): GAGVSQSPSNKVTEKGKDVELRCDPISGHTALYWYRQSLGQGLEFLIYFQGNSAPDKSGLPSDRFSAERTGGSVSTLTIQRTQQEDSAVYLCASSLERSQETQYFGPGTRLLVL.

V is TRBV4-3 and J is TRBJ2-3; 7 bases agree with TRBD2. The CDR3 length is 14 residues. The junction had 10 bases not matched to a gene; V was cut back by 8 bases and J by 5 bases. In germline, CDR1 is LGHNA, CDR2 YSLEER. DNA for the CDR3: TGCGCCAGCTCCCGAGTGGGAGGGATAGATACGCAGTATTTT. It translates to CASSRVGGIDTQYF.

V gene TRBV6-1 combines with J gene TRBJ2-7; 9 nucleotides align to TRBD2. The CDR3 loop spans 16 amino acids. Germline values: CDR1 MNHNS, CDR2 SASEGT. V trimming: 0 bases; J trimming: 6 bases; junction bases outside the gene matches: 9. The CDR3: CASSEAFGGGAREQYF. The CDR3 nucleotides read TGTGCCAGCAGTGAAGCGTTTGGCGGGGGGGCACGCGAGCAGTACTTC.

The rearrangement uses TRBV4-3 and TRBJ1-5, with D possibly matching TRBD1 (6 bases). The CDR3 consists of 19 residues. Germline V lookup: CDR1 LGHNA, CDR2 YSLEER. V lost 2 bases and J 0 bases, leaving 20 bases between the germline ends. CDR3 region: CASSQKAYQGFPSNQPQHF. In nucleotides, the CDR3 is TGCGCCAGCAGCCAAAAAGCTTATCAGGGGTTCCCTAGCAATCAGCCCCAGCATTTT.

The chain is built from TRBV7-3 and TRBJ1-2, with 11 bases lining up with TRBD1. The ends lost 5 bases at V and 7 bases at J; junction bases unmatched: 12. CDR3 length: 16 residues. Germline lookup yields CDR1 SGHTA and CDR2 FQGTGA. CDR3 protein: CASSRYPGQGDRGYTF. DNA for the CDR3: TGTGCCAGCAGCAGATACCCGGGACAGGGGGATCGTGGCTACACCTTC. The entire variable domain, with the rest obtained from reference TRBV7-3 and TRBJ1-2, is as follows: GAGVSQTPSNKVTEKGKYVELRCDPISGHTALYWYRQSLGQGPEFLIYFQGTGAADDSGLPNDRFFAVRPEGSVSTLKIQRTERGDSAVYLCASSRYPGQGDRGYTFGSGTRLTVV.

This chain uses TRBV19 with TRBJ2-4; TRBD1 matches 7 bases. J was trimmed by 2 bases and V by 1 base; bases with no gene match: 5. There are 16 residues in the CDR3. Germline lookup yields CDR1 LNHDA and CDR2 SQIVND (reference sequence). CDR3 DNA sequence: TGTGCCAGTAGTATAGGACAGGGTGTAACCAAAAACATTCAGTACTTC. Translated, it gives CASSIGQGVTKNIQYF.

This clone came up a few times. The genes are TRBV19 and TRBJ1-2, with no clear D. The CDR3 has 11 amino acids. Germline V CDR1 and CDR2: LNHDA, SQIVND (reference sequence). The V gene lost 6 bases and the J gene lost 4 bases, with 6 bases spanning the gap. CDR3 residues: CASSTAYGYTF. CDR3 DNA sequence: TGTGCCAGTAGCACAGCCTATGGCTACACCTTC.

V is TRBV19 and J is TRBJ1-1; D might be TRBD1 (5 bases). V was trimmed by 4 bases and J by 6 bases, leaving 15 bases between them. Germline V gives CDR1 LNHDA, CDR2 SQIVND (reference sequence). This CDR3 comprises 14 residues. For the CDR3, the DNA is TGTGCCAGTAGTAAGGGAGGGGTGGTCCCTGAAGCTTTCTTT. This sequence encodes CASSKGGVVPEAFF.

The V and J genes are TRBV27 and TRBJ2-1; 7 nucleotides agree with TRBD1. The CDR3 is 12 amino acids. CDR1 is MNHEY and CDR2 is SMNVEV in the germline V gene (reference sequence). Trimming at V came to 7 bases and at J to 9 bases, leaving 6 bases not matched to a gene. DNA for the CDR3: TGTGCCAGCATAGAGGGGGCAGGTGAGCAGTTCTTC. Amino acid sequence: CASIEGAGEQFF.

The chain has TRBV6-5 and TRBJ2-7, with TRBD2 as a possible D gene (5 bases). CDR3 size: 16 residues. The germline V gene encodes CDR1 MNHEY and CDR2 SVGAGI. The V gene lost 0 bases and the J gene lost 2 bases, with 14 bases spanning the gap. CDR3 residues: CASSYSIPSRTYEQYF. CDR3 in DNA: TGTGCCAGCAGTTACTCGATTCCTAGCCGTACCTACGAGCAGTACTTC.

This chain connects TRBV5-4 to TRBJ2-1; TRBD1 matches 8 bases. This CDR3 is 13 amino acids long. Germline V CDR1 and CDR2: SGHNT, YYREEE (reference sequence). Trimming cost V 4 bases and J 8 bases; bases outside gene matches: 5. For the CDR3, the DNA is TGTGCCAGCAGCCTGGACAGGGACCATGAGCAGTTCTTC. Translating gives CASSLDRDHEQFF.

This clone has just one count. CDR3 protein: CASSLDRTGGGEKLFF. The DNA for the CDR3 is TGTGCCAGCAGCTTAGATAGGACAGGGGGTGGTGAAAAACTGTTTTTT. The chain recombines TRBV11-2 with TRBJ1-4; 10 bases map to TRBD1. Trimming cost V 0 bases and J 7 bases; bases outside gene matches: 5. Germline lookup yields CDR1 SGHAT and CDR2 FQNNGV. The CDR3 covers 16 residues. The variable domain in full, with the rest retrieved from reference TRBV11-2 and TRBJ1-4, is EAGVAQSPRYKIIEKRQSVAFWCNPISGHATLYWYQQILGQGPKLLIQFQNNGVVDDSQLPKDRFSAERLKGVDSTLKIQPAKLEDSAVYLCASSLDRTGGGEKLFFGSGTQLSVL.

This clone showed up just a few times. The chain is built from TRBV19 and TRBJ1-1; 9 bases map to TRBD1. The CDR3 extends over 15 amino acids. Germline CDR1 reads LNHDA; CDR2 reads SQIVND (reference sequence). V was pared by 7 bases and J by 0 bases, with 6 bases of the junction left unmatched. In DNA form, the CDR3 reads TGTGCCAGTACCTTAGGACAGGGGATGAACACTGAAGCTTTCTTT. Amino acid sequence: CASTLGQGMNTEAFF.

This clone was detected once. V and J are TRBV5-1 and TRBJ2-3; the D gene is possibly TRBD1 (6 bases). Germline CDR1 is SGHRS and CDR2 is YFSETQ. The V end lost 1 base, the J end lost 5 bases, and 20 bases lay between the germline ends. This CDR3 has 17 amino acids. The CDR3 sequence is CASSLNPGETVEDTQYF. Here the CDR3 DNA reads TGCGCCAGCAGCTTGAATCCAGGGGAGACGGTTGAAGATACGCAGTATTTT.

The V and J genes are TRBV6-4 and TRBJ1-2; no definite D call. The CDR3 is 15 residues long. Germline assignment: CDR1 MRHNA and CDR2 SNTAGT. V lost 0 bases and J 9 bases, leaving 17 bases between the germline ends. CDR3 sequence (DNA): TGTGCCAGCAGTGACTCGATTGCCGGTCGTAGTCGCTACACCTTC. Protein sequence: CASSDSIAGRSRYTF.

The chain recombines TRBV7-3 with TRBJ2-7; possible D gene TRBD2, 5 bases. V shed 5 bases and J shed 2 bases, with 16 bases lying between them. In germline, CDR1 is SGHTA, CDR2 FQGTGA. CDR3 length: 15 amino acids. The CDR3 nucleotides are TGTGCCAGCAGCCCCGATGGCACGCGGGCCTACGAGCAGTACTTC. This sequence encodes CASSPDGTRAYEQYF.